Listed below are T cell receptor beta chains from one sample, sequenced in a study of PD-L1 blockade in urothelial cancer. Some clones are missing from TCRdb's copy, which holds only in-frame ones; the method was immunoSEQ multiplex PCR. The sample holds some 110,000 clones; approximately 90% are singletons and the top ten take about 4%. The source material was PBMCs, sampled around atezolizumab (anti-PD-L1) treatment. The origin of the receptors is a man aged 55 to 70 with urothelial cancer. Each CDR3 is given with its conserved first and last residue. The order of the fields is clone size, J gene, D gene, V gene, CDR3 protein, CDR3 DNA. The D gene is left open where the match is weak. Some rows mark clone size as missing; the rest say once, few, many or name a class of expanded clone.

clone size: .; J gene: TRBJ2-4; D gene: TRBD1; V gene: TRBV19; CDR3 protein: CASSMDREGAKNIQYF; CDR3 DNA: TGTGCCAGTAGTATGGACAGGGAAGGAGCCAAAAACATTCAGTACTTC
clone size: .; J gene: TRBJ1-2; D gene: .; V gene: TRBV7-2; CDR3 protein: CASSLDRYTYGYTF; CDR3 DNA: TGTGCCAGCAGCCTAGACAGGTACACCTATGGCTACACCTTC
clone size: .; J gene: TRBJ2-7; D gene: TRBD1; V gene: TRBV4-3; CDR3 protein: CASSQEGQRGYEQYF; CDR3 DNA: TGCGCCAGCAGCCAAGAGGGACAGAGGGGTTACGAGCAGTACTTC
clone size: few; J gene: TRBJ1-1; D gene: TRBD1; V gene: TRBV30; CDR3 protein: CAWSVWTGGEAFF; CDR3 DNA: TGTGCCTGGTCTGTTTGGACAGGTGGAGAAGCTTTCTTT
clone size: .; J gene: TRBJ2-7; D gene: .; V gene: TRBV14; CDR3 protein: CASSLPGGWQYF; CDR3 DNA: TGTGCCAGCAGCCTTCCAGGGGGGTGGCAGTACTTC
clone size: .; J gene: TRBJ2-2; D gene: TRBD2; V gene: TRBV2; CDR3 protein: CASSASGRGTGELFF; CDR3 DNA: TGTGCCAGCAGCGCTAGCGGGAGGGGTACCGGGGAGCTGTTTTTT
clone size: .; J gene: TRBJ1-2; D gene: .; V gene: TRBV5-1; CDR3 protein: CASSPGYYGYTF; CDR3 DNA: TGCGCCAGCAGCCCAGGGTACTATGGCTACACCTTC
clone size: .; J gene: TRBJ1-4; D gene: .; V gene: TRBV2; CDR3 protein: CASSTSTTNEKLFF; CDR3 DNA: TGTGCCAGCAGTACTTCTACAACTAATGAAAAACTGTTTTTT
clone size: .; J gene: TRBJ2-1; D gene: .; V gene: TRBV21-1; CDR3 protein: CASSPGTSSRGSRKQFF; CDR3 DNA: TGTGCCAGCAGCCCAGGGACTAGCAGTCGGGGGTCGAGGAAACAGTTCTTC
clone size: once; J gene: TRBJ1-1; D gene: .; V gene: TRBV18; CDR3 protein: CASSRSTANTEAFF; CDR3 DNA: TGTGCCAGCTCACGCTCGACAGCGAACACTGAAGCTTTCTTT
clone size: .; J gene: TRBJ2-2; D gene: TRBD1; V gene: TRBV11-3; CDR3 protein: CASSFGQGNTGELFF; CDR3 DNA: TGTGCCAGCAGCTTCGGACAGGGGAACACCGGGGAGCTGTTTTTT
clone size: .; J gene: TRBJ2-7; D gene: .; V gene: TRBV7-2; CDR3 protein: CASSLGGQYEQYF; CDR3 DNA: TGTGCCAGCAGCTTAGGGGGGCAGTACGAGCAGTACTTC
clone size: .; J gene: TRBJ2-5; D gene: .; V gene: TRBV2; CDR3 protein: CASSGRLGGETQYF; CDR3 DNA: TGTGCCAGCAGTGGACGACTCGGCGGGGAGACCCAGTACTTC
clone size: .; J gene: TRBJ2-7; D gene: TRBD1; V gene: TRBV5-6; CDR3 protein: CASSWGTGLPLF; CDR3 DNA: TGTGCCAGCAGCTGGGGGACAGGCCTGCCGCTCTTC
clone size: .; J gene: TRBJ2-1; D gene: TRBD2; V gene: TRBV4-1; CDR3 protein: CASSQVTGGGLNEQFF; CDR3 DNA: TGCGCCAGCAGCCAAGTTACGGGAGGAGGACTAAATGAGCAGTTCTTC
clone size: .; J gene: TRBJ2-5; D gene: TRBD1; V gene: TRBV4-3; CDR3 protein: CASSRTDREETQYF; CDR3 DNA: TGCGCCAGCAGCCGGACGGACAGGGAGGAGACCCAGTACTTC
clone size: .; J gene: TRBJ1-2; D gene: TRBD1; V gene: TRBV9; CDR3 protein: CASSVAYRVGTGDGYTF; CDR3 DNA: TGTGCCAGCAGCGTAGCATACCGGGTCGGGACAGGTGATGGCTACACCTTC
clone size: once; J gene: TRBJ2-5; D gene: TRBD2; V gene: TRBV5-1; CDR3 protein: CASSFPAGEETQYF; CDR3 DNA: TGCGCCAGCAGCTTTCCAGCGGGGGAAGAGACCCAGTACTTC
clone size: once; J gene: TRBJ2-4; D gene: TRBD1; V gene: TRBV30; CDR3 protein: CACGQGLIAKNIQYF; CDR3 DNA: TGTGCCTGCGGACAGGGCCTTATAGCCAAAAACATTCAGTACTTC
clone size: .; J gene: TRBJ2-6; D gene: .; V gene: TRBV11-2; CDR3 protein: CASSLPPGGNPSGANVLTF; CDR3 DNA: TGTGCCAGCAGCCTCCCCCCAGGAGGGAATCCCTCTGGGGCCAACGTCCTGACTTTC
clone size: .; J gene: TRBJ2-7; D gene: .; V gene: TRBV18; CDR3 protein: CASSWDGGSSYEQYF; CDR3 DNA: TGTGCCAGCTCATGGGACGGAGGGAGCTCCTACGAGCAGTACTTC
clone size: .; J gene: TRBJ2-3; D gene: TRBD2; V gene: TRBV9; CDR3 protein: CASSVGGGGLTDTQYF; CDR3 DNA: TGTGCCAGCAGCGTAGGAGGCGGGGGACTCACAGATACGCAGTATTTT
clone size: once; J gene: TRBJ2-5; D gene: TRBD2; V gene: TRBV7-9; CDR3 protein: CASRETSGGGETQYF; CDR3 DNA: TGTGCCAGCAGGGAGACTAGCGGAGGGGGAGAGACCCAGTACTTC
clone size: .; J gene: TRBJ2-1; D gene: TRBD2; V gene: TRBV10-3; CDR3 protein: CAISEGSGGTNEQFF; CDR3 DNA: TGTGCCATCAGTGAAGGTAGCGGGGGTACCAATGAGCAGTTCTTC
clone size: .; J gene: TRBJ2-5; D gene: .; V gene: TRBV7-2; CDR3 protein: CASSLALTGGIQETQYF; CDR3 DNA: TGTGCCAGCAGCTTAGCGCTTACGGGGGGCATCCAAGAGACCCAGTACTTC
clone size: .; J gene: TRBJ2-5; D gene: .; V gene: TRBV1; CDR3 protein: CTSSQDKKVQGEKSSEETQYF; CDR3 DNA: TGCACCAGCAGCCAAGATAAGAAAGTACAGGGGGAGAAGAGCTCCGAAGAGACCCAGTACTTC
clone size: .; J gene: TRBJ2-7; D gene: .; V gene: TRBV19; CDR3 protein: CASSMSRGGYEQYF; CDR3 DNA: TGTGCCAGTAGTATGTCCAGGGGCGGTTACGAGCAGTACTTC
clone size: .; J gene: TRBJ1-2; D gene: .; V gene: TRBV19; CDR3 protein: CASSPRHRDTFNYGYTF; CDR3 DNA: TGTGCCAGTAGTCCTCGCCACCGGGACACATTTAACTATGGCTACACCTTC
clone size: .; J gene: TRBJ2-2; D gene: TRBD2; V gene: TRBV11-2; CDR3 protein: CASRKIGGRTGELFF; CDR3 DNA: TGTGCCAGCAGGAAGATAGGCGGGAGAACCGGGGAGCTGTTTTTT
clone size: .; J gene: TRBJ1-2; D gene: .; V gene: TRBV18; CDR3 protein: CASSPGQNQNYGYTF; CDR3 DNA: TGTGCCAGCTCTCCAGGACAGAACCAAAACTATGGCTACACCTTC
clone size: .; J gene: TRBJ2-7; D gene: TRBD2; V gene: TRBV6-5; CDR3 protein: CASSLSGRAREQYF; CDR3 DNA: TGTGCCAGCAGTTTAAGCGGGAGGGCCAGGGAGCAGTACTTC
clone size: .; J gene: TRBJ2-1; D gene: TRBD2; V gene: TRBV29-1; CDR3 protein: CSVELAVSYNEQFF; CDR3 DNA: TGCAGCGTTGAACTAGCGGTATCCTACAATGAGCAGTTCTTC
clone size: .; J gene: TRBJ2-1; D gene: TRBD2; V gene: TRBV5-1; CDR3 protein: CASSLGSSGGANEQFF; CDR3 DNA: TGCGCCAGCAGCCTGGGGTCTAGCGGGGGGGCAAATGAGCAGTTCTTC
clone size: .; J gene: TRBJ2-7; D gene: TRBD2; V gene: TRBV5-1; CDR3 protein: CASSYTGGGGYEQYF; CDR3 DNA: TGCGCCAGCAGCTATACGGGGGGTGGAGGCTACGAGCAGTACTTC
clone size: .; J gene: TRBJ2-2; D gene: TRBD1; V gene: TRBV5-1; CDR3 protein: CASSLRTGSTGELFF; CDR3 DNA: TGCGCCAGCAGCTTGAGGACAGGGTCCACCGGGGAGCTGTTTTTT
clone size: .; J gene: TRBJ1-3; D gene: .; V gene: TRBV5-4; CDR3 protein: CASSLFRSGNTIYF; CDR3 DNA: TGTGCCAGCAGCTTGTTCCGCTCTGGAAACACCATATATTTT
clone size: .; J gene: TRBJ2-5; D gene: .; V gene: TRBV9; CDR3 protein: CASSAYSGQQETQYF; CDR3 DNA: TGTGCCAGCAGCGCTTACTCGGGACAACAAGAGACCCAGTACTTC
clone size: .; J gene: TRBJ2-7; D gene: .; V gene: TRBV21-1; CDR3 protein: CASQACTTYEQYF; CDR3 DNA: TGTGCCAGCCAAGCTTGCACGACCTACGAGCAGTACTTC
clone size: .; J gene: TRBJ2-7; D gene: .; V gene: TRBV6-5; CDR3 protein: CASSFHRVGYEQYF; CDR3 DNA: TGTGCCAGCAGTTTTCACAGGGTCGGCTACGAGCAGTACTTC
clone size: .; J gene: TRBJ2-3; D gene: .; V gene: TRBV2; CDR3 protein: CASKQRTDTQYF; CDR3 DNA: TGTGCCAGCAAACAGCGCACAGATACGCAGTATTTT
clone size: .; J gene: TRBJ2-7; D gene: .; V gene: TRBV7-2; CDR3 protein: CASSSSPSYEQYF; CDR3 DNA: TGTGCCAGCAGCTCTAGCCCCTCCTACGAGCAGTACTTC
clone size: .; J gene: TRBJ2-3; D gene: TRBD2; V gene: TRBV4-2; CDR3 protein: CASSQERAGGPTDTQYF; CDR3 DNA: TGTGCCAGCAGCCAAGAGAGGGCGGGGGGGCCCACAGATACGCAGTATTTT
clone size: .; J gene: TRBJ1-2; D gene: .; V gene: TRBV18; CDR3 protein: CASSREGGYGYTF; CDR3 DNA: TGTGCCAGCTCACGAGAAGGGGGCTATGGCTACACCTTC
clone size: .; J gene: TRBJ2-3; D gene: .; V gene: TRBV5-1; CDR3 protein: CASSLERSGADTQYF; CDR3 DNA: TGCGCCAGCAGCTTGGAACGGTCAGGCGCTGATACGCAGTATTTT
clone size: .; J gene: TRBJ2-7; D gene: TRBD2; V gene: TRBV19; CDR3 protein: CASSIGGGLIYEQYF; CDR3 DNA: TGTGCCAGTAGTATAGGGGGAGGGCTAATCTACGAGCAGTACTTC
clone size: .; J gene: TRBJ2-1; D gene: TRBD1; V gene: TRBV28; CDR3 protein: CASSLYRGLNEQFF; CDR3 DNA: TGTGCCAGCAGTTTATACAGGGGGCTCAATGAGCAGTTCTTC
clone size: .; J gene: TRBJ2-1; D gene: .; V gene: TRBV28; CDR3 protein: CASRSHSQYNEQFF; CDR3 DNA: TGTGCCAGCAGAAGTCATTCCCAGTACAATGAGCAGTTCTTC
clone size: .; J gene: TRBJ2-3; D gene: .; V gene: TRBV5-4; CDR3 protein: CASSPGERTSTDTQYF; CDR3 DNA: TGTGCCAGCAGCCCAGGGGAGCGGACCAGCACAGATACGCAGTATTTT
clone size: .; J gene: TRBJ2-5; D gene: .; V gene: TRBV2; CDR3 protein: CASSARTLQETQYF; CDR3 DNA: TGTGCCAGCAGTGCGAGGACACTCCAAGAGACCCAGTACTTC